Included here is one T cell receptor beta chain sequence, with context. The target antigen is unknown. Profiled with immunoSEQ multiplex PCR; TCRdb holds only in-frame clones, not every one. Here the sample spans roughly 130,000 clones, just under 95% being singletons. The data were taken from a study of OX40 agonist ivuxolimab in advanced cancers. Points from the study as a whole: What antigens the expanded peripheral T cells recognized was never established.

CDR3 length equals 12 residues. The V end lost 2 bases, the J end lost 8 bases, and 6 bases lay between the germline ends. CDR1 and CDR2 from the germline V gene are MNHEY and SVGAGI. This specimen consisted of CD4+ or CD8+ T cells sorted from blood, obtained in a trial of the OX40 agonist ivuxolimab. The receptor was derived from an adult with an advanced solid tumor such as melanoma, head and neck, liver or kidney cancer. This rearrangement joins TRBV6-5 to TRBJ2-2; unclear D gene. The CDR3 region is CASSYPRGELFF. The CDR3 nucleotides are TGTGCCAGCAGTTACCCCCGGGGGGAGCTGTTTTTT.